This TCR beta chain was profiled in a study of early T cells in non-severe SARS-CoV-2 infection. In the study overall: Sequencing used unsorted whole-blood bulk RNA, so chains lack pairing. Study observations and caveats: Matches to VDJdb favored anti-spike CD8 responses and missed private and CD4 specificities.

In regard to this clonotype: Its antigen is not known.

Individual cDNA molecules each received unique molecular identifiers attached to them. From the 5' RACE reads, TCRdb called clonotypes with MiXCR, one entry per CDR3 protein. The table includes about 64,000 distinct CDR3 sequences, about 11% detected once. Germline loops: CDR1 MNHNY, CDR2 SVGAGI (reference sequence). Trimming shortened V by 6 bases and J by 4 bases, and 14 bases separated the two germline ends. The CDR3 is 14 amino acids. This receptor was obtained from an adult who was a healthcare worker with PCR-confirmed SARS-CoV-2 infection or an uninfected control (not recorded which). The chain joins TRBV6-6 to TRBJ2-3, with unresolved D. The sample consisted of whole blood, taken at baseline. The CDR3 region is CASRPGGPSDTQYF. In nucleotides, the CDR3 is TGTGCCAGCAGACCCGGCGGACCGTCAGATACGCAGTATTTT.